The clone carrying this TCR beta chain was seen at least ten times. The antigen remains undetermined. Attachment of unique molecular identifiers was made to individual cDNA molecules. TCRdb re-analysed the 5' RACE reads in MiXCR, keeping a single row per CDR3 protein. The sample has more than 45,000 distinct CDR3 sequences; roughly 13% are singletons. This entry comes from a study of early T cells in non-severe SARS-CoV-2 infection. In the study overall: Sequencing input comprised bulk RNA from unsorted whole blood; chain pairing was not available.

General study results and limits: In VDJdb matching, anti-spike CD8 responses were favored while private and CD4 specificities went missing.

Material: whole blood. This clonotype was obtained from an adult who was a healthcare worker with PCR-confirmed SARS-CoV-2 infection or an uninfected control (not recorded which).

Written as DNA, the CDR3 is TGTGCCAGCAGTTTATGGGGCAGCTCCTACGAGCAGTACTTC. It yields the protein CASSLWGSSYEQYF. This rearrangement joins TRBV27 to TRBJ2-7; tentative D call: TRBD1 (5 bases). CDR1 is MNHEY and CDR2 is SMNVEV in the germline V gene (reference sequence). Trimming removed 1 base from V and 0 bases from J, with 7 bases in between. The CDR3 sequence is 14 residues long.